The T cell receptor (beta chain) described here comes from a study of T-cell memory formation after mild COVID-19. The CDR3 contains 19 residues. After removal of 5 bases from V and 9 bases from J, the junction contained 26 bases not matched to a gene. Germline loops: CDR1 SGHTA, CDR2 FQGNSA. This clonotype appeared a few times. One entry per CDR3 protein, called by TCRdb with MiXCR from the 5' RACE reads. The sample has roughly 620,000 distinct CDR3 sequences, more than 15% seen once; the top ten hold 12%. This clonotype originated in an adult woman who had mild COVID-19 (a few samples of this study predate the infection). Cell type and time point are not known. This rearrangement joins TRBV7-2 to TRBJ2-7, with 9 bases aligning to TRBD2. Sequenced input: PBMCs or a T cell subset sorted from them (not recorded which). CDR3 nucleotide sequence: TGTGCCAGCAGCCCCGGGGGCGCTAGCGGGGAATTGCGATTGGGCGGGCAGTACTTC. Its protein product is CASSPGGASGELRLGGQYF.